A single count supports the clone carrying this TCR beta chain. The germline CDR1 and CDR2 sequences are SEHNR and FQNEAQ (reference sequence). With 2 bases clipped from V and 5 bases from J, the junction kept 8 bases outside the gene matches. CDR3 size: 16 residues. This record belongs to a study of technical replicates of blood from a handful of donors. The method was immunoSEQ multiplex PCR; TCRdb's version includes in-frame clones alone and lacks a portion of them. The data contain about 59,000 clones, 93% of them singletons. The rearrangement uses TRBV7-9 and TRBJ2-2; 7 bases line up with TRBD2. The sequence derives from a human donor in good health. Some clones in this sample may be carry-over from other donors' samples. Sequenced: PBMCs. The CDR3 coding sequence is TGTGCCAGCAGCTTAAGAGGGAGGGAAGGAACCGGGGAGCTGTTTTTT. Its translation is CASSLRGREGTGELFF.